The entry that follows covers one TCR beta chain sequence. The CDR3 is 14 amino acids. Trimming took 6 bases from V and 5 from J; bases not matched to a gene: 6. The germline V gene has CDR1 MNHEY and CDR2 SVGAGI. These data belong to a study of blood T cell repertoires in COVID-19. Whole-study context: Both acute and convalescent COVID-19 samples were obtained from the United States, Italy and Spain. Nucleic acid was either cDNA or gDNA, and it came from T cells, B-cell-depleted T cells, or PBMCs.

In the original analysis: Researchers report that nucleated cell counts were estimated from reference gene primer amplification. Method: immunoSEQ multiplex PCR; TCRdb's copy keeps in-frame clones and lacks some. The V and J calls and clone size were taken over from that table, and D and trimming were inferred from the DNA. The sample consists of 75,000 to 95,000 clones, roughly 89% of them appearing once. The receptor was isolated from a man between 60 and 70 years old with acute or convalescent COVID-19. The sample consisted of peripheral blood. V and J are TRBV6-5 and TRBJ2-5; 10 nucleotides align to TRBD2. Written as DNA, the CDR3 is TGTGCCAGCAGCCCGGGACTAGCGCGGGAGACCCAGTACTTC. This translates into CASSPGLARETQYF.